This record covers a single TCR beta chain. Its specificity is unknown. Primers: 60 Vbeta forward and 13 Jbeta reverse. As handled by the study authors: It was a later analysis that counted roughly 80 million unique TCR beta chains, of which about 10 million were shared. Profiling relied on immunoSEQ multiplex PCR, and the TCRdb table lists in-frame clones only, not all of them. V and J calls and clone size are copied from that table; D and trimming were computed from the DNA. The sample carries more than 150,000 clones, 65% to 90% recorded once. The CDR3 loop spans 12 amino acids. V shed 1 base and J shed 4 bases, with 7 bases lying between them. The V gene's germline CDR1 is SQVTM and CDR2 ANQGSEA. The sample is drawn from a study of cytomegalovirus exposure and HLA in healthy donors. Regarding the study as a whole: For TCR beta chains, V- and J-gene trimming was later linked to a missense DCLRE1C variant. Earlier analysis found most TCR beta V segments productive about 87% or about 30% of the time.

Material: PBMCs. This clonotype was obtained from a man between 40 and 49 years old in good health and CMV-seropositive. V and J are TRBV29-1 and TRBJ1-2; D is perhaps TRBD1 (5 bases). In DNA form, the CDR3 reads TGCAGCGTTGAAGGGGGCGCCTATGGCTACACCTTC. Amino acid sequence: CSVEGGAYGYTF. The whole variable domain, remainder taken from reference TRBV29-1 and TRBJ1-2, is SAVISQKPSRDICQRGTSLTIQCQVDSQVTMMFWYRQQPGQSLTLIATANQGSEATYESGFVIDKFPISRPNLTFSTLTVSNMSPEDSSIYLCSVEGGAYGYTFGSGTRLTVV.